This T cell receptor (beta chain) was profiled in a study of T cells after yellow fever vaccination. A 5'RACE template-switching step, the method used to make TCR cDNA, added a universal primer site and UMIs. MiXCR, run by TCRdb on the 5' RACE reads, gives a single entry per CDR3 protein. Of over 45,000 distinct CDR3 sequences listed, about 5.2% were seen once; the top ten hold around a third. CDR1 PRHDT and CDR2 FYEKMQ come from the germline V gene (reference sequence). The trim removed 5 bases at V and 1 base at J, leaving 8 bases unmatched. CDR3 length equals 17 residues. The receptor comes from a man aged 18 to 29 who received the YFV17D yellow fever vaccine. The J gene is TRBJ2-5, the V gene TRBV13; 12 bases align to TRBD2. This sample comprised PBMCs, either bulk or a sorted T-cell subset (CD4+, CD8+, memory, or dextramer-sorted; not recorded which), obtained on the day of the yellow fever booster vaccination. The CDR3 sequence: CASSRGLAGRTQETQYF. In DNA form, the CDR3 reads TGTGCCAGCAGCCGTGGACTAGCGGGGAGGACCCAAGAGACCCAGTACTTC.